These T cell receptor beta chains were read from a single sample in a study of cytomegalovirus exposure and HLA in healthy donors. The data were produced by immunoSEQ multiplex PCR, yet TCRdb's version contains in-frame clones alone and is incomplete. The repertoire includes 57,000 or so clones, around two thirds of them detected once, and roughly a fifth sits in the top ten. The material sequenced was PBMCs. Every receptor here comes from a woman aged 60-75 years in good health and CMV-seropositive. CDR3s include the opening cysteine and the closing phenylalanine or tryptophan. D genes are given only for firm matches. A clone size is listed for some rows: how often the clone was seen (once, few, many), or a class if it is expanded.

D gene	J gene	V gene	clone size	CDR3 DNA	CDR3 protein
NA	TRBJ2-1	TRBV13	NA	TGTGCCAGCAGCCGACAACCCCCTCTTGACAGCCTGCCCAGCTCCTACAATGAGCAGTTCTTC	CASSRQPPLDSLPSSYNEQFF
NA	TRBJ2-3	TRBV7-3	NA	TGTGCCAGCAGCTTAAGCGGGGTTGGGGAGACGCAGTATTTT	CASSLSGVGETQYF
TRBD1	TRBJ1-1	TRBV27	NA	TGTGCCAGCAGCCAACAGGGGCTCTTGGGAGCTTTCTTT	CASSQQGLLGAFF
NA	TRBJ2-5	TRBV7-2	NA	TGTGCCAGCAGCTTGGGACACTCTGGAGAGACCCAGTACTTC	CASSLGHSGETQYF
TRBD2	TRBJ2-3	TRBV14	NA	TGTGCCAGCAGCCAAGATATTCCTAGCGGGGGTAGGAATACGCAGTATTTT	CASSQDIPSGGRNTQYF
TRBD2	TRBJ2-5	TRBV4-1	few	TGCGCCAGCAGCCAAGAACCGGGACTAGCGGGGGGACAAGAGACCCAGTACTTC	CASSQEPGLAGGQETQYF
NA	TRBJ1-5	TRBV19	NA	TGTGCCAGTAGTATGTCAGGGGCACTAATACAGCCCCAGCATTTT	CASSMSGALIQPQHF
TRBD1	TRBJ2-6	TRBV5-6	NA	TGTGCCAGCAGCTTCGCAGGGGGCACTGGGGCCAACGTCCTGACTTTC	CASSFAGGTGANVLTF
TRBD1	TRBJ1-2	TRBV7-9	NA	TGTGCCAGCAGCTTGACACAGGGGGAAGGCTACACCTTC	CASSLTQGEGYTF
NA	TRBJ2-3	TRBV7-9	few	TGTGCCAGCAGCTCTCCAGGGAAGGGCACAGATACGCAGTATTTT	CASSSPGKGTDTQYF
TRBD2	TRBJ2-7	TRBV19	NA	TGTGCCAGTAGTCCGGGACTAGCGGGATCCTACGAGCAGTACTTC	CASSPGLAGSYEQYF
NA	TRBJ1-1	TRBV6-5	NA	TGTGCCAGCAGAGTCGAGGGGGAGAACACTGAAGCTTTCTTT	CASRVEGENTEAFF